This TCR beta chain was obtained from a study of T cell repertoires in ileal Crohn's disease. About the research overall: Patients had a median roughly 8-year disease duration, and less than 45% were active smokers.

Comment on this clone: What it recognizes is unknown.

Study observations and caveats: Sorted CD8 T cells held more high-frequency clones than CD4. Postoperative endoscopy occurred within one year, median 6.9 months.

Profiled with immunoSEQ multiplex PCR; TCRdb holds only in-frame clones, not every one. The table has thousands of clones, over 70% seen once. The time point denotes: neoterminal ileum biopsy at postoperative endoscopy, about 6 months after surgery. This CDR3 contains 17 residues. V shed 0 bases and J shed 6 bases, with 18 bases lying between them. The genes are TRBV23-1 and TRBJ1-5; perhaps TRBD1 as D (6 bases). TRBV23-1 is classed as an ORF, of uncertain function. The receptor's source is an adult with Crohn's disease. The sequencing sample was made of ileal tissue. The CDR3 region has the DNA TGCGCCAGCAGTCAATCAGTTATATGGGCAGGGGTTCAGCCCCAGCATTTT. It is translated as CASSQSVIWAGVQPQHF.